This T cell receptor beta chain was found in a study of T cells in Graves' hyperthyroidism and ophthalmopathy. The length of the CDR3 is 11 residues. With respect to this clonotype: One end of the junction is discordant with germline, which a read error may explain.

TCR beta CDR3 region amplification was performed from RNA transcripts. RT-PCR in the first round (using the HTBI primer set) targeted the TCR CDR3. MiXCR was run by TCRdb on the multiplex PCR reads, yielding one entry per CDR3 protein. The sample holds approximately 640,000 distinct CDR3 sequences, less than 45% seen once. The rearrangement uses TRBV12-3 or TRBV12-4 and TRBJ2-7; D ambiguous. Sequencing used peripheral blood or thyroid tissue (not recorded which). This clonotype was obtained from an adult man with Graves' disease, either hyperthyroidism or ophthalmopathy (not recorded which). In DNA, the CDR3 is TGTGCCAGCACCTGGGGTGGGCCCACGCACTTC. Protein sequence: CASTWGGPTHF.